The 12 T cell receptor beta chains below all came from one sample that was sequenced in a study of blood T cell repertoires in COVID-19. Produced via immunoSEQ multiplex PCR; TCRdb's table is partial and in-frame only. The profile shows some 240,000 clones, approximately 88% of them singletons. Sequenced: peripheral blood. The receptor set was obtained from a woman aged 70-85 years with COVID-19, enrolled during active disease.

V is TRBV7-9 and J is TRBJ2-3, with 7 positions matching TRBD2. The germline V gene encodes CDR1 SEHNR and CDR2 FQNEAQ (reference sequence). This CDR3 is built from 13 residues. The V and J ends lost 5 bases and 4 bases, in that order; junction bases with no gene match: 3. CDR3 amino acids: CASSPRGADTQYF. DNA of the CDR3: TGTGCCAGCAGCCCCCGGGGGGCAGATACGCAGTATTTT. The variable domain in full, completed from reference TRBV7-9 and TRBJ2-3, reads DTGVSQNPRHKITKRGQNVTFRCDPISEHNRLYWYRQTLGQGPEFLTYFQNEAQLEKSRLLSDRFSAERPKGSFSTLEIQRTEQGDSAMYLCASSPRGADTQYFGPGTRLTVL.

This clone was detected a few times. Here the CDR3 reads CASSTQPGLAATGELFF. CDR3 nucleotide sequence: TGTGCCAGCAGCACTCAACCGGGACTAGCGGCCACCGGGGAGCTGTTTTTT. The V and J genes are TRBV7-3 and TRBJ2-2; TRBD2 matches at 11 bases. This CDR3 spans 17 amino acids. J lost 4 bases, V lost 5 bases, and 9 bases had no gene match. The germline V gene has CDR1 SGHTA and CDR2 FQGTGA. The full variable domain, its missing parts supplied by reference TRBV7-3 and TRBJ2-2, is GAGVSQTPSNKVTEKGKYVELRCDPISGHTALYWYRQSLGQGPEFLIYFQGTGAADDSGLPNDRFFAVRPEGSVSTLKIQRTERGDSAVYLCASSTQPGLAATGELFFGEGSRLTVL.

The chain couples TRBV10-3 to TRBJ2-7, with 8 bases fitting TRBD1. V shed 5 bases, J shed 4 bases, and the junction held 7 bases outside the gene matches. This CDR3 has 14 amino acids. Looked up from germline, CDR1 is ENHRY and CDR2 is SYGVKD. In DNA, the CDR3 is TGTGCCATCAGTAGCCGGGACAGGACTTACGAGCAGTACTTC. It encodes CAISSRDRTYEQYF.

The gene calls are TRBV3-1 (or the pseudogene TRBV3-2) and TRBJ2-1, with 9 bases identical to TRBD1. CDR3 length equals 14 residues. CDR1 is LGHDT, CDR2 YNNKEL, per germline (reference sequence). V shed 4 bases and J 10 bases; nucleotides not matched to a gene: 8. The CDR3 DNA sequence: TGTGCCAGCAGCCCGGGACAGGGTAATGAGGAGCAGTTCTTC. Its protein product is CASSPGQGNEEQFF.

The chain combines TRBV2 with TRBJ1-3; D perhaps matches TRBD1 (6 bases). The CDR3 length is 16 residues. The germline V gene encodes CDR1 SNHLY and CDR2 FYNNEI. V shed 6 bases and J shed 3 bases, with 18 bases lying between them. CDR3 nucleotide sequence: TGTGCCAGCAGCAGGGGACCTCCGACGGGTGGAAACACCATATATTTT. Its protein is CASSRGPPTGGNTIYF.

This clone was observed a single time. The V gene is TRBV16, the J gene TRBJ1-4; D not resolved. Germline loops: CDR1 KGHSY, CDR2 FQNENV. The CDR3 totals 13 residues. With 1 base removed from V and 8 bases from J, the gap between germline ends came to 8 bases. CDR3 in DNA: TGTGCCAGCAGCCAATTTGCGAGAGAAAAACTGTTTTTT. Protein sequence: CASSQFAREKLFF.

The rearrangement links TRBV10-3 to TRBJ2-5, with 9 nucleotides matching TRBD1. Germline V gene lookup returns CDR1 ENHRY and CDR2 SYGVKD. V was pared by 3 bases and J by 3 bases, with 5 bases of the junction left unmatched. The CDR3 extends over 15 amino acids. This CDR3 is CAISDAGTGKETQYF. CDR3 nucleotides: TGTGCCATCAGTGACGCCGGGACAGGGAAAGAGACCCAGTACTTC.

This chain joins TRBV28 and TRBJ1-4, with D maybe TRBD1 (5 bases). Germline-derived CDR1 and CDR2 are MDHEN and SYDVKM. This CDR3 contains 14 residues. V lost 8 bases and J 10 bases, leaving 20 bases between the germline ends. Here the CDR3 reads CASGMDTFFPKLFF. The CDR3 DNA sequence: TGTGCCAGCGGAATGGACACCTTCTTCCCAAAACTGTTTTTT.

The chain recombines TRBV6-5 with TRBJ1-3, with D unclear. Germline V lookup: CDR1 MNHEY, CDR2 SVGAGI. Trimming removed 0 bases from V and 0 bases from J, with 6 bases in between. This CDR3 has 15 amino acids. CDR3: CASSYSRGSGNTIYF. For the CDR3, the DNA is TGTGCCAGCAGTTACTCGCGGGGCTCTGGAAACACCATATATTTT.

Comment on this clone: Its ends do not fully match the called genes, so a read error is possible. The rearrangement links TRBV6-2 or TRBV6-3 to TRBJ1-3; D not certain. The CDR3 is 15 amino acids. CDR1 and CDR2 from the germline V gene are MNHEY and SVGEGT. This CDR3 reads CASSLHSDPGNTIYF. CDR3 coding DNA: TGTGCCAGCAGCCTACATAGCGACCCTGGGAACACCATATATTTT.

The genes are TRBV6-4 and TRBJ2-5; a possible D gene is TRBD1 (5 bases). Trimming stripped 5 bases from V and 2 bases from J, with 9 bases between. Per germline, CDR1 MRHNA and CDR2 SNTAGT. There are 13 residues in the CDR3. DNA for the CDR3: TGTGCCAGCAGTCGGACATCTCAAGAGACCCAGTACTTC. Its protein is CASSRTSQETQYF.

J is TRBJ1-5 and V is TRBV27, with 7 bases aligning to TRBD1. The germline V gene has CDR1 MNHEY and CDR2 SMNVEV (reference sequence). Germline trimming cut 0 bases from V and 8 bases from J; bases unmatched to any gene: 4. The CDR3 totals 14 residues. The CDR3 spells CASSLSRGWEPQHF. The CDR3 nucleotides are TGTGCCAGCAGTTTATCCAGGGGGTGGGAGCCCCAGCATTTT.